These 15 T cell receptor beta chains were all obtained from the same sample, sequenced in a study of shared clonotypes between healthy human individuals. Assay: immunoSEQ multiplex PCR; the TCRdb copy retains only in-frame clones and omits some. The repertoire holds hundreds of thousands of clones, with approximately 96% as singletons. Positive CCR7 selection of CD45RO-negative cells yielded the naive CD8 cells, and terminally differentiated effector memory CD45RA+ cells were excluded. The sequencing input was naive CD8+ T cells sorted from blood. The source of these receptors is a woman aged 25-40 years in good health.

This chain connects TRBV27 to TRBJ1-5; D might be TRBD1 (5 bases). There are 14 residues in the CDR3. The ends were cut back, 3 bases at V and 4 bases at J, with 10 bases in the middle. Looked up from germline, CDR1 is MNHEY and CDR2 is SMNVEV (reference sequence). The chain's CDR3 is CASSFAGENQPQHF. Written as DNA, the CDR3 is TGTGCCAGCAGTTTTGCGGGGGAAAATCAGCCCCAGCATTTT.

This rearrangement joins TRBV28 to TRBJ2-1; no clear D. Germline V gene sequence: CDR1 MDHEN, CDR2 SYDVKM. The V end was cut by 8 bases, the J end by 12 bases, with 14 bases between. The CDR3 runs 11 residues. CDR3: CASRSDTPQFF. The CDR3 DNA follows: TGTGCCAGCCGTTCCGACACTCCGCAGTTCTTC.

The chain combines TRBV14 with TRBJ2-1, with 9 bases fitting TRBD2. Unmatched junction bases numbered 8, after V lost 4 bases and J lost 7 bases. Per germline, CDR1 SGHDN and CDR2 FVKESK. The CDR3 has 15 amino acids. As DNA, the CDR3 is TGTGCCAGCAGCCCCCTAGCGGGGCCTGGGAATGAGCAGTTCTTC. As protein: CASSPLAGPGNEQFF.

The V gene is TRBV13, the J gene TRBJ2-7; the match to TRBD2 covers 8 bases. The CDR3 spans 13 residues. From germline, CDR1 is PRHDT and CDR2 FYEKMQ (reference sequence). The ends lost 3 bases at V and 7 bases at J; junction bases unmatched: 5. The CDR3 nucleotides read TGTGCCAGCAGCTTTAGCGGGATTGGGGAGCAGTACTTC. It specifies CASSFSGIGEQYF.

The chain couples TRBV28 to TRBJ2-7, with TRBD1 identical over 8 bases. The junction had 4 bases not matched to a gene; V was cut back by 3 bases and J by 0 bases. CDR1 and CDR2 (germline): MDHEN, SYDVKM. This CDR3 is 15 amino acids long. CDR3: CASSLTGVGSYEQYF. Written as DNA, the CDR3 is TGTGCCAGCAGTTTGACAGGGGTGGGCTCCTACGAGCAGTACTTC.

The V gene is TRBV6-1, the J gene TRBJ2-3; 10 bases match TRBD1. The junction had 11 bases not matched to a gene; V was cut back by 11 bases and J by 6 bases. Germline V gene data show CDR1 as MNHNS and CDR2 as SASEGT. The CDR3 is made up of 14 amino acids. CDR3 in amino acids: CAGTDRGRRDTQYF. The DNA of the CDR3 is TGTGCCGGGACAGACAGGGGGCGGAGGGATACGCAGTATTTT.

The chain employs TRBV27 and TRBJ1-1; 10 positions agree with TRBD1. J was trimmed by 10 bases and V by 5 bases; bases with no gene match: 13. The CDR3 spans 15 residues. Germline CDR1 MNHEY, CDR2 SMNVEV (reference sequence). The CDR3, as DNA: TGTGCCAGCAGTACTCCTCGACAGGGGGCAACGGGAGCTTTCTTT. It yields the protein CASSTPRQGATGAFF.

This clone was seen once. The CDR3, as DNA: TGTGCCAGCAGTTTATACCGGGGGGGCAATCAGCCCCAGCATTTT. Residues: CASSLYRGGNQPQHF. The V and J genes are TRBV27 and TRBJ1-5; TRBD1 is a possible D gene (5 bases). V was pared by 1 base and J by 2 bases, with 9 bases between. The germline CDR1 and CDR2 sequences are MNHEY and SMNVEV (reference sequence). The CDR3 covers 15 residues.

The chain recombines TRBV4-1 with TRBJ2-4; D gene unclear. Germline assignment: CDR1 MGHRA and CDR2 YSYEKL. V was cut by 0 bases and J by 6 bases, with 24 bases left in between. The CDR3 extends over 19 amino acids. The CDR3: CASSQESVIPRLVGNIQYF. The CDR3 nucleotides read TGCGCCAGCAGCCAAGAATCCGTCATACCCCGGCTAGTCGGAAACATTCAGTACTTC.

The chain carries TRBV11-2 and TRBJ2-1; perhaps TRBD1 as D (5 bases). Germline V gene sequence: CDR1 SGHAT, CDR2 FQNNGV. V dropped 4 bases and J dropped 8 bases, with 12 bases sitting between them. This CDR3 spans 13 amino acids. The CDR3 sequence is CASSYDIGDEQFF. In nucleotides, the CDR3 is TGTGCCAGCAGCTATGACATAGGGGATGAGCAGTTCTTC.

V and J are TRBV7-9 and TRBJ2-7; D is ambiguous. There are 13 residues in the CDR3. Deletions cut 1 base from V and 6 bases from J, with 10 bases between. Germline loops: CDR1 SEHNR, CDR2 FQNEAQ (reference sequence). CDR3 region: CASSLDLVIEQYF. The CDR3 DNA reads as TGTGCCAGCAGCTTAGACTTGGTAATCGAGCAGTACTTC.

The chain has TRBV11-2 and TRBJ1-2; D unresolved. V was shortened by 2 bases and J by 5 bases, with 12 bases between the two germline ends. The CDR3 has 14 amino acids. Germline V gene data show CDR1 as SGHAT and CDR2 as FQNNGV. The CDR3 sequence is CASSLWADSYGYTF. The DNA for the CDR3 is TGTGCCAGCAGCTTATGGGCCGACTCTTATGGCTACACCTTC.

The chain combines TRBV13 with TRBJ1-2; tentatively, D is TRBD1 (6 bases). The CDR3 sequence is 15 residues long. CDR1 and CDR2 from the germline V gene are PRHDT and FYEKMQ (reference sequence). Between the trimmed V and J ends, which lost 5 bases and 4 bases, there was a span of 17 bases. In nucleotides, the CDR3 is TGTGCCAGCAGCACAGGGCGCGCGGTTCGCTATGGCTACACCTTC. It encodes CASSTGRAVRYGYTF.

The rearrangement joins TRBV28 to TRBJ2-7; D is possibly TRBD2 (5 bases). CDR1 MDHEN and CDR2 SYDVKM come from the germline V gene. This CDR3 has 14 residues. Trimming took 6 bases from V and 3 from J, leaving 15 bases between them. The DNA of the CDR3 is TGTGCCAGCAGCAACACGGACTCCTTCTACGAGCAGTACTTC. This encodes CASSNTDSFYEQYF.

The rearrangement uses TRBV6-6 and TRBJ2-7; either TRBD1 or TRBD2 may fit D (5 bases each). Per germline, CDR1 MNHNY and CDR2 SVGAGI (reference sequence). Trimming removed 6 bases at V and 0 bases at J, with 12 bases between. The CDR3 has 14 amino acids. The CDR3 region is CASSPVGDSYEQYF. The CDR3 DNA sequence: TGTGCCAGCAGCCCGGTGGGGGACTCCTACGAGCAGTACTTC.